This T cell receptor beta chain was captured in a study of blood T cell repertoires in COVID-19. Between the trimmed V and J ends, which lost 8 bases and 4 bases, there was a span of 11 bases. The length of the CDR3 is 12 residues. This clone was counted between two and nine times. Participants were aged 18 to 89 years from roughly 25 US areas. The data were produced by immunoSEQ multiplex PCR, yet TCRdb's version contains in-frame clones alone and is incomplete. The data hold a few hundred thousand clones, with less than 90% observed a single time. This receptor was identified in an older woman who had recovered from COVID-19. This sequence joins TRBV12-3 or TRBV12-4 and TRBJ1-1; D call uncertain. Specimen: PBMCs or T cells enriched from blood (not recorded which). CDR3 amino acids: CASHPGGTEAFF. Written as DNA, the CDR3 is TGTGCCAGCCACCCGGGAGGCACTGAAGCTTTCTTT.